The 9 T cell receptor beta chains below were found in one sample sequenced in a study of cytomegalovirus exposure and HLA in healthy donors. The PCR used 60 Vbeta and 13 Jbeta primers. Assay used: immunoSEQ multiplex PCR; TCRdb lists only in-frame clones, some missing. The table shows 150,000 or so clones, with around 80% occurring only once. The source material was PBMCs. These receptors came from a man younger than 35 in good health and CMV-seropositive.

The CDR3 loop reads CASNNQGAGRTEAFF. The CDR3 bases are TGTGCCAGCAATAACCAGGGGGCTGGGCGCACTGAAGCTTTCTTT. The chain recombines TRBV27 with TRBJ1-1; the match to TRBD1 covers 8 bases. J lost 4 bases, V lost 7 bases, and 11 bases had no gene match. Germline V gives CDR1 MNHEY, CDR2 SMNVEV (reference sequence). This CDR3 region has 15 residues.

Here the CDR3 DNA reads TGTGCCAGCAGTGAGATAAAGGTCAGGGGACCAGATACGCAGTATTTT. It is translated as CASSEIKVRGPDTQYF. J is TRBJ2-3 and V is TRBV2; tentative D call: TRBD1 (6 bases). In germline, CDR1 is SNHLY, CDR2 FYNNEI. Between the trimmed V and J ends, which lost 3 bases and 4 bases, there was a span of 17 bases. The CDR3 contains 16 residues.

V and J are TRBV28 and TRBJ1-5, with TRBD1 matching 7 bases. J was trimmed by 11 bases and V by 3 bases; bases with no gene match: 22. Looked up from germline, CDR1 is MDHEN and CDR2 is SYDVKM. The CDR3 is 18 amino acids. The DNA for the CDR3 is TGTGCCAGCAGTTTGAGTTGGCGATTGGGACAGACATCTCGGGCCCAGCATTTT. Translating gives CASSLSWRLGQTSRAQHF.

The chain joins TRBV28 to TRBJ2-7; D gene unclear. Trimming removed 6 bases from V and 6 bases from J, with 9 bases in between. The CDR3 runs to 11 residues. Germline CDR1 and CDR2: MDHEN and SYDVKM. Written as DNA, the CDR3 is TGTGCCAGCAGCCCGGGTAGCGAGCAGTACTTC. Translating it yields CASSPGSEQYF.

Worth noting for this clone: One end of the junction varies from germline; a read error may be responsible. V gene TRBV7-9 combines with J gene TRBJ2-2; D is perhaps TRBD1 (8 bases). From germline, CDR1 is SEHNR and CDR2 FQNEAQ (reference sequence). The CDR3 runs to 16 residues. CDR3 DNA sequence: TGTTCCAGCTTGGTGGGGGGGACAGGTGTCACCGGGGAGCTGTTTTTT. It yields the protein CSSLVGGTGVTGELFF.

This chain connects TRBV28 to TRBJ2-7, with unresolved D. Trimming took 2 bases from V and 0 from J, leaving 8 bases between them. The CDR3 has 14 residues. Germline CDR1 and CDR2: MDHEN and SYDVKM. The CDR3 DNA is TGTGCCAGCAGTTTACACCAGGCCTCCTACGAGCAGTACTTC. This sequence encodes CASSLHQASYEQYF.

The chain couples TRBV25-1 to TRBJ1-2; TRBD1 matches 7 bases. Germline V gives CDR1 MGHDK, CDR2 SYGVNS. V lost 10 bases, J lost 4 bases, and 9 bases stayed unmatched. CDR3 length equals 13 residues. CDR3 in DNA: TGTGCCACCCAACAGGGGATCAGCTATGGCTACACCTTC. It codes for CATQQGISYGYTF.

CDR3 loop: CASSPSGQGVYEQYF. As DNA, the CDR3 is TGTGCCAGCAGCCCGTCGGGACAGGGGGTCTACGAGCAGTACTTC. The J gene is TRBJ2-7, the V gene TRBV6-5; 11 nucleotides match TRBD1. Germline CDR1 MNHEY, CDR2 SVGAGI. The J segment lost 3 bases and the V segment lost 6 bases, leaving 7 bases of the junction unmatched. The CDR3 length is 15 residues.

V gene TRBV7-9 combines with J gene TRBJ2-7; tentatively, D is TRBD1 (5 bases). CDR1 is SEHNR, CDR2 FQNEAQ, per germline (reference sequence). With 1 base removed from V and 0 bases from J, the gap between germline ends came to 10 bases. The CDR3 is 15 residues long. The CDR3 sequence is CASSLGQGYSYEQYF. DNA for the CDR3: TGTGCCAGCAGCTTAGGGCAGGGATACTCCTACGAGCAGTACTTC.